This paragraph reports one TCR beta chain. The data originate from a study of blood T cell repertoires in COVID-19. The repertoire was sequenced with immunoSEQ multiplex PCR; TCRdb's copy has only in-frame clones and lacks some. This repertoire shows about 160,000 clones, roughly 84% found once; its top ten account for 15% to 20%. The source is a man in his sixties who had recovered from COVID-19. Material: PBMCs or T cells enriched from blood (not recorded which).

CDR3 nucleotide sequence: TGCAGCGTTGATTTGGCGGCTGGAGAGCAGTACTTC. This gives the protein CSVDLAAGEQYF. The chain links TRBV29-1 to TRBJ2-7, with D uncertain. CDR1 and CDR2 (germline): SQVTM, ANQGSEA. The CDR3 loop spans 12 amino acids. The V end lost 3 bases, the J end lost 7 bases, and 13 bases lay between the germline ends.